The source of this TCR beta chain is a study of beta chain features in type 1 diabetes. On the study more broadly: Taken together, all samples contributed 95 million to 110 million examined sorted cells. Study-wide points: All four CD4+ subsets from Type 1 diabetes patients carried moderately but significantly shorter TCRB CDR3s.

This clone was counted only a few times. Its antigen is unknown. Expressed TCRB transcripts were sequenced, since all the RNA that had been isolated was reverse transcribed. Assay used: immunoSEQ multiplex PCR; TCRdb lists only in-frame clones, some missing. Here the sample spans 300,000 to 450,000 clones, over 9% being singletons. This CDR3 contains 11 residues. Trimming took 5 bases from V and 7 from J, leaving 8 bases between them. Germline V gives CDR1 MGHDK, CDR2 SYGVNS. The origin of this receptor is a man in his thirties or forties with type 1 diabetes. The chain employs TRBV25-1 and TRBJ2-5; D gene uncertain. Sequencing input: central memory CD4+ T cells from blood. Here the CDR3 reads CASSLAGTQYF. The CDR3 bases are TGTGCCAGCAGTCTTGCAGGGACCCAGTACTTC.